Listed below are T cell receptor beta chains from one sample, sequenced in a study of cytomegalovirus exposure and HLA in healthy donors. Clones were sequenced by immunoSEQ multiplex PCR, and TCRdb holds only the in-frame ones, with some missing. This sample's clone table lists around 52,000 clones. Sequenced: PBMCs. The origin of the receptors is a man aged 40-49 years in good health and CMV-seropositive. CDR3s include the opening cysteine and the closing phenylalanine or tryptophan. The D gene is left open where the match is weak.

j_call,v_call,d_call,cdr3_aa,cdr3_nt
TRBJ2-1,TRBV5-1,TRBD2,CASSLAGRGGREHEQFF,TGCGCCAGCAGCTTGGCCGGGCGGGGGGGCCGGGAACATGAGCAGTTCTTC
TRBJ1-1,TRBV5-1,.,CASSLVFRGTNTEAFF,TGCGCCAGCAGCTTGGTCTTCCGGGGGACCAACACTGAAGCTTTCTTT
TRBJ2-7,TRBV6-1,.,CASSEHSPYEQYF,TGTGCCAGCAGTGAACACAGCCCCTACGAGCAGTACTTC
TRBJ1-5,TRBV27,.,CASSLQGTAYSNQPQHF,TGTGCCAGCAGTTTGCAGGGAACAGCATATAGCAATCAGCCCCAGCATTTT
TRBJ2-7,TRBV5-1,.,CASSPPTGSYEQYF,TGCGCCAGCAGCCCCCCGACAGGTTCCTACGAGCAGTACTTC
TRBJ2-5,TRBV29-1,.,CSAGVQVETQYF,TGCAGCGCGGGGGTCCAGGTTGAGACCCAGTACTTC
TRBJ2-7,TRBV27,.,CASSVPTGGEQYF,TGTGCCAGCAGTGTGCCCACGGGTGGCGAGCAGTACTTC
TRBJ2-3,TRBV9,.,CASSVVAEADTQYF,TGTGCCAGCAGCGTAGTTGCGGAGGCAGATACGCAGTATTTT
TRBJ1-2,TRBV11-2,.,CASSSNYGYTF,TGTGCCAGCAGCTCAAACTATGGCTACACCTTC
TRBJ2-1,TRBV9,TRBD2,CASRTGLASNEQFF,TGTGCCAGCAGGACGGGACTAGCGAGCAATGAGCAGTTCTTC
TRBJ1-2,TRBV5-5,.,CASSLEGQSYGYTF,TGTGCCAGCAGCTTGGAGGGACAAAGCTATGGCTACACCTTC
TRBJ2-3,TRBV18,TRBD2,CASSPPESGGATDTQYF,TGTGCCAGCTCACCACCGGAGAGCGGGGGGGCCACAGATACGCAGTATTTT
TRBJ1-4,TRBV7-2,.,CASSLVQNEKLFF,TGTGCCAGCAGCTTAGTGCAGAACGAAAAACTGTTTTTT
TRBJ2-2,TRBV5-1,TRBD1,CAGRGGSNTGELFF,TGCGCCGGCCGAGGGGGCTCAAACACCGGGGAGCTGTTTTTT
TRBJ2-1,TRBV29-1,.,CSVELAGLDNEQFF,TGCAGCGTTGAATTGGCGGGGCTAGACAATGAGCAGTTCTTC
TRBJ2-3,TRBV5-1,.,CASSLLAAEGADTQYF,TGCGCCAGCAGCCTCCTGGCAGCGGAAGGTGCAGATACGCAGTATTTT
TRBJ1-3,TRBV21-1,.,CASAPRPARGNTIYF,TGTGCCAGCGCCCCCCGGCCGGCGCGGGGAAACACCATATATTTT
TRBJ2-3,TRBV29-1,.,CSGRGDPDTQYF,TGCAGCGGGCGCGGGGATCCAGATACGCAGTATTTT
TRBJ1-2,TRBV30,TRBD1,CAVRTGGLGYGYTF,TGTGCCGTCCGGACAGGCGGATTAGGCTATGGCTACACCTTC
TRBJ1-1,TRBV28,TRBD1,CASSLDRDEAFF,TGTGCCAGCAGTTTAGACAGGGACGAAGCTTTCTTT
TRBJ2-1,TRBV10-2,.,CASSESGFGQPVVEQFF,TGCGCCAGCAGTGAGTCGGGGTTCGGACAGCCCGTCGTGGAGCAGTTCTTC
TRBJ2-7,TRBV4-3,TRBD2,CASSQGLAGEYEQYF,TGCGCCAGCAGCCAAGGGCTAGCGGGGGAGTACGAGCAGTACTTC
TRBJ2-7,TRBV9,.,CASSVEGGGEQYF,TGTGCCAGCAGCGTAGAGGGGGGGGGAGAGCAGTACTTC
TRBJ1-1,TRBV7-8,.,CASSLQGNTEAFF,TGTGCCAGCAGCTTACAGGGAAACACTGAAGCTTTCTTT
TRBJ1-4,TRBV5-6,.,CASSFVTAREKLFF,TGTGCCAGCAGCTTTGTGACAGCGAGGGAAAAACTGTTTTTT
TRBJ1-1,TRBV10-2,.,CASSDGAGMNTEAFF,TGCGCCAGCAGTGATGGGGCAGGAATGAACACTGAAGCTTTCTTT
TRBJ1-1,TRBV11-2,.,CASSLATGPNEAFF,TGTGCCAGCAGCTTAGCCACTGGGCCGAATGAAGCTTTCTTT
TRBJ1-2,TRBV28,.,CASSPPGGVGGYTF,TGTGCCAGCAGTCCCCCGGGGGGGGTAGGCGGCTACACCTTC
TRBJ2-2,TRBV6-6,.,CASNRQLNTGELFF,TGTGCCAGCAATCGACAGCTTAACACCGGGGAGCTGTTTTTT
TRBJ2-7,TRBV19,.,CASSVALVVSEQYF,TGTGCCAGTAGTGTAGCACTAGTAGTCTCCGAGCAGTACTTC
TRBJ1-1,TRBV18,.,CASSPPGRNTEAFF,TGTGCCAGCTCACCCCCCGGGAGGAACACTGAAGCTTTCTTT
TRBJ1-3,TRBV19,.,CASILSQGSSGNTIYF,TGTGCCAGTATTCTATCACAGGGATCCTCTGGAAACACCATATATTTT
TRBJ2-6,TRBV11-3,.,CASSLGTGSGANVLTF,TGTGCCAGCAGCTTAGGAACAGGCTCTGGGGCCAACGTCCTGACTTTC
TRBJ2-5,TRBV5-1,.,CASSLAVGPVWGETQYF,TGCGCCAGCAGCTTGGCCGTGGGGCCGGTGTGGGGAGAGACCCAGTACTTC
TRBJ2-2,TRBV6-5,.,CASSTRVWTGELFF,TGTGCCAGTTCGACTCGGGTCTGGACCGGGGAGCTGTTTTTT
TRBJ2-3,TRBV9,TRBD2,CASSGTSRLGTDTQYF,TGTGCCAGCAGTGGGACTAGCCGGCTAGGCACAGATACGCAGTATTTT
TRBJ2-3,TRBV13,.,CASSLEQSMDTQYF,TGTGCCAGCAGCTTAGAGCAATCTATGGATACGCAGTATTTT
TRBJ1-5,TRBV7-8,.,CASSQQGPQHF,TGTGCCAGCAGCCAACAGGGACCCCAGCATTTT
TRBJ1-6,TRBV4-3,.,CASSQGPSPLHF,TGCGCCAGCAGCCAAGGGCCTTCACCCCTCCACTTT
TRBJ1-1,TRBV4-3,.,CASSGPGSPEAFF,TGCGCCAGCAGCGGTCCGGGGTCCCCTGAAGCTTTCTTT
TRBJ2-5,TRBV7-8,.,CASSSLQGNQETQYF,TGTGCCAGCAGCAGCTTACAGGGCAACCAAGAGACCCAGTACTTC
TRBJ2-3,TRBV4-3,TRBD1,CASSQELDRAYDTQYF,TGCGCCAGCAGCCAAGAATTGGACAGGGCATACGATACGCAGTATTTT
TRBJ1-1,TRBV14,.,CASSQVAGANTEAFF,TGTGCCAGCAGCCAAGTTGCAGGCGCGAACACTGAAGCTTTCTTT
TRBJ1-1,TRBV2,.,CASSQGEGSEAFF,TGTGCCAGCTCGCAGGGTGAAGGATCTGAAGCTTTCTTT